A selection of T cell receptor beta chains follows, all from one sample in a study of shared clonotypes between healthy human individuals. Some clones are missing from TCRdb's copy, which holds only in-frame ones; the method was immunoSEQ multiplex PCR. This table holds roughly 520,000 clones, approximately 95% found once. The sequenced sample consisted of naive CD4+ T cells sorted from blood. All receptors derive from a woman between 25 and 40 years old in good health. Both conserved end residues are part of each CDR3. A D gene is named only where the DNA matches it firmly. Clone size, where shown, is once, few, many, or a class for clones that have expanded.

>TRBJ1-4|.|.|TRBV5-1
CASSWSTGFGEKLFF
TGCGCCAGCAGCTGGTCTACAGGGTTTGGTGAAAAACTGTTTTTT
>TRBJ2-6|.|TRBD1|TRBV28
CASAGQGVRGANVLTF
TGTGCCAGCGCGGGACAGGGGGTTCGTGGGGCCAACGTCCTGACTTTC
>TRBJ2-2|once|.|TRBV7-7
CASRQGTVGELFF
TGTGCCAGCAGGCAGGGTACCGTCGGGGAGCTGTTTTTT
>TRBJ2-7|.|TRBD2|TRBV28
CASSFILANGRYEQYF
TGTGCCAGCAGTTTTATACTAGCGAATGGTCGCTACGAGCAGTACTTC
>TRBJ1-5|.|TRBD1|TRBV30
CAWRGKQGTQPQHF
TGTGCCTGGAGGGGAAAACAGGGGACGCAGCCCCAGCATTTT
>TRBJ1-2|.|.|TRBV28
CASKGGPYYGYTF
TGTGCCAGCAAAGGGGGACCTTACTATGGCTACACCTTC
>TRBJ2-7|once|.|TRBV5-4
CASSLGGTAPREQYF
TGTGCCAGCAGCTTGGGAGGGACGGCTCCCCGCGAGCAGTACTTC
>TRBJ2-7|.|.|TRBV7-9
CASSDRDGAYEQYF
TGTGCCAGCAGCGACCGGGACGGAGCCTACGAGCAGTACTTC
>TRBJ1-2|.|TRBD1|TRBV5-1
CASSFTGVYGYTF
TGCGCCAGCAGCTTCACAGGGGTCTATGGCTACACCTTC
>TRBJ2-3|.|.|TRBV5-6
CASSFGGNYPGIDTQYF
TGTGCCAGCAGCTTTGGCGGGAATTACCCGGGGATAGATACGCAGTATTTT
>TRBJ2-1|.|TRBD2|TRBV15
CATSREVAGVHEQFF
TGTGCCACCAGCAGGGAGGTAGCGGGAGTTCATGAGCAGTTCTTC
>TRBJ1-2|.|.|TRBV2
CASSSRAGSGYTF
TGTGCCAGCAGCAGCAGAGCGGGGAGCGGCTACACCTTC
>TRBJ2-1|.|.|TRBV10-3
CAISESIPGRYNEQFF
TGTGCCATCAGTGAGTCAATCCCGGGACGCTACAATGAGCAGTTCTTC
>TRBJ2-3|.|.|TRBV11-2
CASSPWERTDTQYF
TGTGCCAGCAGCCCGTGGGAACGCACAGATACGCAGTATTTT
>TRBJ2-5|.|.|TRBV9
CASSVSDTQETQYF
TGTGCCAGCAGCGTTTCGGATACCCAAGAGACCCAGTACTTC
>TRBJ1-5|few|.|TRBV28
CASSVNQPQHF
TGTGCCAGCAGCGTCAATCAGCCCCAGCATTTT
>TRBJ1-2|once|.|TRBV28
CASNLRGGDYGYTF
TGTGCCAGCAATCTCCGGGGGGGCGACTATGGCTACACCTTC
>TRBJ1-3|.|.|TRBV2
CASKTGHTGNTIYF
TGTGCCAGCAAGACCGGACATACAGGAAACACCATATATTTT
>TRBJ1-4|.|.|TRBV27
CASRPGGGYNEKLFF
TGTGCCAGCAGACCCGGGGGCGGTTATAATGAAAAACTGTTTTTT
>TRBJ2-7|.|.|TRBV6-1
CASSWGYEQYF
TGTGCCAGCAGTTGGGGGTACGAGCAGTACTTC
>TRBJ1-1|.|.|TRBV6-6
CASRIQESTEAFF
TGTGCCAGCAGAATACAGGAGAGCACTGAAGCTTTCTTT
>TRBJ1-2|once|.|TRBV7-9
CASSLGTEPLRGYTF
TGTGCCAGCAGCCTTGGCACAGAGCCTCTCCGTGGCTACACCTTC
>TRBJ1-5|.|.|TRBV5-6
CASSLGVSVSNQPQHF
TGTGCCAGCAGCTTAGGTGTTTCGGTTAGCAATCAGCCCCAGCATTTT
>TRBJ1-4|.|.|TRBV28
CASRSTGSEREKLFF
TGTGCCAGCAGATCCACAGGTTCGGAGCGGGAAAAACTGTTTTTT
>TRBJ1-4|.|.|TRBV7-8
CASRVGNQENEKLFF
TGTGCCAGCAGGGTGGGCAACCAGGAAAATGAAAAACTGTTTTTT
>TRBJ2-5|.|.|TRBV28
CASSIPGETQYF
TGTGCCAGCAGTATTCCGGGAGAGACCCAGTACTTC
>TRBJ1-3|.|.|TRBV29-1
CSVAGAGGDTIYF
TGCAGCGTTGCCGGGGCTGGGGGAGACACCATATATTTT
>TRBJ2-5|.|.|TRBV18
CASSPGQGQETQYF
TGTGCCAGCTCACCGGGCCAGGGGCAAGAGACCCAGTACTTC
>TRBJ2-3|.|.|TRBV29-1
CSVEVRVSSDTQYF
TGCAGCGTTGAAGTGCGGGTGAGCTCAGATACGCAGTATTTT
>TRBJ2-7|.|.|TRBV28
CASSLWRDIYEQYF
TGTGCCAGCAGCCTCTGGCGGGATATCTACGAGCAGTACTTC
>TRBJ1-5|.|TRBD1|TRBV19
CASRILGTGHQPQHF
TGTGCCAGTAGAATCCTCGGGACAGGCCATCAGCCCCAGCATTTT
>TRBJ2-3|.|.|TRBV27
CASSFQVTDTQYF
TGTGCCAGCAGTTTCCAGGTCACAGATACGCAGTATTTT
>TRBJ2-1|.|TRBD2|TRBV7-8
CASSSGGLAGGSYNEQFF
TGTGCCAGCAGCTCGGGAGGACTAGCGGGAGGTTCCTACAATGAGCAGTTCTTC
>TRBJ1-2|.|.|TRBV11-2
CASSLATGPDRNGYTF
TGTGCCAGCAGCTTAGCTACAGGGCCCGATCGGAATGGCTACACCTTC
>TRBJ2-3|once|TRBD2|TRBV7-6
CASSSLGAGGQGYTQYF
TGTGCCAGCAGCTCCCTCGGAGCGGGAGGCCAGGGGTATACGCAGTATTTT
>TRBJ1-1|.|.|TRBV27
CASTPFRGRYTEAFF
TGTGCCAGCACCCCCTTCCGGGGAAGGTACACTGAAGCTTTCTTT
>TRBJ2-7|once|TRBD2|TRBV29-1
CSVAADSGRIYEQYF
TGCAGCGTTGCGGCTGATAGCGGGAGAATCTACGAGCAGTACTTC
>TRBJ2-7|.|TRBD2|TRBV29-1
CSGGTSTSAEQYF
TGCAGCGGTGGGACTAGCACCTCCGCCGAGCAGTACTTC
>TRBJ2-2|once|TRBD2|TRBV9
CASSVSRTSAWGELFF
TGTGCCAGCAGCGTTTCCAGGACTAGCGCTTGGGGGGAGCTGTTTTTT
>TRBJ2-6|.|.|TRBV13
CASRRLRPGANVLTF
TGTGCCAGCAGGAGGTTACGACCTGGGGCCAACGTCCTGACTTTC
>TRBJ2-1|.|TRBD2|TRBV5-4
CASSPSGAGGPNEQFF
TGTGCCAGCAGCCCCTCGGGTGCGGGAGGGCCAAATGAGCAGTTCTTC
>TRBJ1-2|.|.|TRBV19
CASSIGADENGYTF
TGTGCCAGTAGTATTGGGGCGGATGAAAATGGCTACACCTTC
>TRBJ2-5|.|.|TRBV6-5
CASSYSGARGTQYF
TGTGCCAGCAGTTACAGTGGAGCAAGAGGAACCCAGTACTTC